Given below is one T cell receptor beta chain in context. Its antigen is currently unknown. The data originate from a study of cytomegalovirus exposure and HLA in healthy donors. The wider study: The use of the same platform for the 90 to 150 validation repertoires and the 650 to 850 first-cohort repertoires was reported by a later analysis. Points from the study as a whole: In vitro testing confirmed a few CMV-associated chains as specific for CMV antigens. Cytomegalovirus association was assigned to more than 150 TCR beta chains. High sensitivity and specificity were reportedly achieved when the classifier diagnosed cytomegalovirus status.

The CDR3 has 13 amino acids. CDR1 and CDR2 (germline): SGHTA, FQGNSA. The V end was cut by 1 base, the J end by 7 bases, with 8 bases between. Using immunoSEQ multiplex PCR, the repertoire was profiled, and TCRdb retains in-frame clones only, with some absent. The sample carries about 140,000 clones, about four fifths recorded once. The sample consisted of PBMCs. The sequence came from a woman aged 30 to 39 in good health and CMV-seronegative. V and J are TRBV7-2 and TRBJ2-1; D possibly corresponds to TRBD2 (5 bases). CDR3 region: CASSLGTENEQFF. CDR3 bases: TGTGCCAGCAGCTTAGGGACTGAGAATGAGCAGTTCTTC.